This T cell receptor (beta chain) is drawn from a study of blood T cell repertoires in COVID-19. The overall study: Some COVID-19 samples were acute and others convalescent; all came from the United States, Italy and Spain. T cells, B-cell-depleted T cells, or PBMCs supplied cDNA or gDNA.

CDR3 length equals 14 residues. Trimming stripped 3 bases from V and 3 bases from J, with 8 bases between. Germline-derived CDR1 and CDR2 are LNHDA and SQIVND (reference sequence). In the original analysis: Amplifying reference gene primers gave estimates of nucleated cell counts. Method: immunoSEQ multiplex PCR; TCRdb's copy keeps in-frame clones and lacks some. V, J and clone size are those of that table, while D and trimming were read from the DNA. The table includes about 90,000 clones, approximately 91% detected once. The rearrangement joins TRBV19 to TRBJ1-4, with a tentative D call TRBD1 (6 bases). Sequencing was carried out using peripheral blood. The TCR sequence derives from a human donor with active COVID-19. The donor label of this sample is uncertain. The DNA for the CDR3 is TGTGCCAGTAGTATCCAGGGGCCTAATGAAAAACTGTTTTTT. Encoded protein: CASSIQGPNEKLFF.